The text below deals with one T cell receptor (beta chain). Its antigen is still unknown. This specimen belongs to a study of T cell responses to AZD1222 COVID-19 vaccine. Study-level findings and limits: The breadth and depth of Spike-specific TCRs increased once two AZD1222 doses had been given. Baseline seropositivity occurred in only six AZD1222 recipients.

Sequencing used immunoSEQ multiplex PCR; TCRdb keeps in-frame clones, though not all of them. Altogether about 110,000 clones are present, about 82% being singletons, with the ten largest covering approximately 3.3%. The CDR3 has 11 amino acids. The germline V gene encodes CDR1 MNHEY and CDR2 SVGAGI. V gave up 5 bases and J gave up 7 bases; unmatched junction bases: 1. This specimen consisted of peripheral blood, obtained on day 0 of AZD1222 vaccination. This clonotype originated in an adult in good health. This chain uses TRBV6-5 with TRBJ1-2, with 7 bases that match TRBD1. The CDR3 nucleotides are TGTGCCAGCAGTACAGGGGTTGGCTACACCTTC. Protein product: CASSTGVGYTF.